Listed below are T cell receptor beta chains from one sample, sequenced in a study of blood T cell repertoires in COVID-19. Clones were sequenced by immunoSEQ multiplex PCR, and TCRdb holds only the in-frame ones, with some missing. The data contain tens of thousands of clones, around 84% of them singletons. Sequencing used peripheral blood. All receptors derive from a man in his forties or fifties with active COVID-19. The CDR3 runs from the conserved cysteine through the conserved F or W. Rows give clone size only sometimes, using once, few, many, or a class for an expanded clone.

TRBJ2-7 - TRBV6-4 CASSYPWSEQYF
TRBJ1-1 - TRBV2 CASSEIGRRAGGAAFF
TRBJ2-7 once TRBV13 CASSLTSGGDQQYF
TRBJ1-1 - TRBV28 CASSSRGQHTEAFF
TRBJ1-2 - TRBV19 CASSRSRDSNYGYTF
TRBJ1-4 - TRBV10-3 CAISESGQGNEKLFF
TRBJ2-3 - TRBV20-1 CSASYRVGTDTQYF
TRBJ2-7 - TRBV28 CASIYARDIVYEQYF
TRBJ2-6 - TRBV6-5 CASSSTESGANVLTF
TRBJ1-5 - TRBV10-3 CAISGEGQPQHF
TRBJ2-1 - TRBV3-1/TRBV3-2 CASSQDPGTGRNEQFF
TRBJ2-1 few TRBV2 CASSESGTGYNEQFF
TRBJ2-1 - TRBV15 CATSRGPTSGGNNEQFF
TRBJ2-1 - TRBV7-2 CASSLGRSRWDEQFF
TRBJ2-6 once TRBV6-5 CASSGHAGANVLTF
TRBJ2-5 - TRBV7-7 CASSQTSGQETQYF
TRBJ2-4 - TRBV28 CASEDSLRNIQYF
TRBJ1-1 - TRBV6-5 CASSTNKNTEAFF
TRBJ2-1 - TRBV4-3 CASSQGERKLNEQFF
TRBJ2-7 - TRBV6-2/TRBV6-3 CASSYASSYEQYF
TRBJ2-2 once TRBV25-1 CASSEFRGVPGELFF
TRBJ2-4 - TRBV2 CASSSPIGSKNIQYF
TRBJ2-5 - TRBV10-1 CASSDRDKQETQYF
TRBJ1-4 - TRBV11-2 CASRIAGQSNEKLFF
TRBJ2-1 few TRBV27 CASSSAGAPYNEQFF
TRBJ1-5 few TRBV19 CASEDRGDHQPQHF
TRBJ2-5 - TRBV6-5 CASKNKETQYF
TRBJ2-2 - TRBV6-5 CASNRYRRNTGELFF
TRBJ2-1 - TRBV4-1 CASSRGWGGADNEQFF
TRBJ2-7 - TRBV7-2 CASSLSTATYEQYF
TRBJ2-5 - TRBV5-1 CASSLTPGTRETQYF
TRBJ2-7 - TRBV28 CATTPFRGSYEQYF
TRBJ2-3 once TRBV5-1 CANLEGWDFNVSTSTDTQYF
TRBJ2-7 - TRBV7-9 CASSPPTGSYEQYF
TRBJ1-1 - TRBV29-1 CSVEDGRNTEAFF
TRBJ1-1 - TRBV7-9 CASSREGVNTEAFF
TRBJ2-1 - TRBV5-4 CASSLELLLGGNEQFF
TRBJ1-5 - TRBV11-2 CASSLSQGDQPQHF
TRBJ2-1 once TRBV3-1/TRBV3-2 CASSYLAGGRSVEQFF
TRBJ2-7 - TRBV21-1 CASIRERAYEQYF
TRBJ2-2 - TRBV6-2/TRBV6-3 CASSWTSYTGELFF
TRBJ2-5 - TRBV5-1 CASRSESGGPRETQYF
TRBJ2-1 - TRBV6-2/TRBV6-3 CASSILGSSGEQFF
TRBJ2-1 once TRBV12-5 CASGFSGEYNEQFF
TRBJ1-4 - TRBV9 CASSPRTGEYEKLFF
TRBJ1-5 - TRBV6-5 CASTNTGDQPQHF
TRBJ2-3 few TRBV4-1 CASSQDGGLPRTDTQYF
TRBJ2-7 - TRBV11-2 CASSLAPTGYYSYEQYF
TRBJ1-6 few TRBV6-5 CASSLGTGGRSPLHF
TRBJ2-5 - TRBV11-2 CASTTTGAVETQYF
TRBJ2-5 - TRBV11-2 CASSQPYIVRGLETQYF
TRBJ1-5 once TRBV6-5 CASTPEGSHQPQHF
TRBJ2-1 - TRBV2 CASSDASGGYNEQFF